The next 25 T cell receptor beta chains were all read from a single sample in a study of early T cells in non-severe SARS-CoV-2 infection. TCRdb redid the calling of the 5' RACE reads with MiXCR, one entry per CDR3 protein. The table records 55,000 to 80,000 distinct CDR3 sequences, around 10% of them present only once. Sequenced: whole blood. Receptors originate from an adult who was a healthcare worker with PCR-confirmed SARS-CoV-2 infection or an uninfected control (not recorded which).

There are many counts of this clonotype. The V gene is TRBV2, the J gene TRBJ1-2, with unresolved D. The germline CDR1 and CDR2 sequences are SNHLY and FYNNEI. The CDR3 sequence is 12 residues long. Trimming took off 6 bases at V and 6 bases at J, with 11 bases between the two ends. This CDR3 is CASSRTIDGYTF. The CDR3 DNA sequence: TGTGCCAGCAGCCGGACCATTGATGGCTACACCTTC.

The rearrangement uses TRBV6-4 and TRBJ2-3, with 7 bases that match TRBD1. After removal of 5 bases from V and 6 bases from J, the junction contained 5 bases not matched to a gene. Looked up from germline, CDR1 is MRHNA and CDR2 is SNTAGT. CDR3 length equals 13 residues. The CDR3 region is CASSIGGKDTQYF. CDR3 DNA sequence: TGTGCCAGCAGTATAGGGGGCAAGGATACGCAGTATTTT.

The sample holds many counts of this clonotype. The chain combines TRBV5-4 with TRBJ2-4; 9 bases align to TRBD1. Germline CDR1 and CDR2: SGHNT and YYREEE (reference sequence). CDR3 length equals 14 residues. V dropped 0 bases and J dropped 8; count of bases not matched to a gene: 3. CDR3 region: CASSLGQGGDIQYF. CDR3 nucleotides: TGTGCCAGCAGCTTGGGACAGGGGGGAGACATTCAGTACTTC.

The CDR3 DNA follows: TGCAGCGTGTGGACTAGCACCCAGTTCTTC. Translated: CSVWTSTQFF. The chain joins TRBV29-1 to TRBJ2-1, with 8 bases lining up with TRBD2. Germline values: CDR1 SQVTM, CDR2 ANQGSEA. This CDR3 region has 10 residues. V gave up 6 bases and J gave up 13 bases; unmatched junction bases: 5.

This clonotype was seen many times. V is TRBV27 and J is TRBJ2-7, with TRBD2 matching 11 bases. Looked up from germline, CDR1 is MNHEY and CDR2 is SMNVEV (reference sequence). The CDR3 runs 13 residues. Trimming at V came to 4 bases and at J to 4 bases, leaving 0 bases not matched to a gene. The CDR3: CASSWTSGYEQYF. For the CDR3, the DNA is TGTGCCAGCAGTTGGACTAGCGGGTACGAGCAGTACTTC.

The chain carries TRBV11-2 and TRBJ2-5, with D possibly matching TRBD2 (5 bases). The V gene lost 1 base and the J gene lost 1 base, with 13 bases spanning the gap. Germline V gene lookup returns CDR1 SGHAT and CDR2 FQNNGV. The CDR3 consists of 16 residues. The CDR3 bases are TGTGCCAGCAGCTTAGTTCCAGCGGAGCTCCAAGAGACCCAGTACTTC. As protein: CASSLVPAELQETQYF.

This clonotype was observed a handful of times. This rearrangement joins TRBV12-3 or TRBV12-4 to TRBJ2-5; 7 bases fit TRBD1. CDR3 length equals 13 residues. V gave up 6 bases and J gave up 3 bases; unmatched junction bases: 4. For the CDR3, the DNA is TGTGCCAGCAGACCCGGGACAGAAGAGACCCAGTACTTC. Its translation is CASRPGTEETQYF.

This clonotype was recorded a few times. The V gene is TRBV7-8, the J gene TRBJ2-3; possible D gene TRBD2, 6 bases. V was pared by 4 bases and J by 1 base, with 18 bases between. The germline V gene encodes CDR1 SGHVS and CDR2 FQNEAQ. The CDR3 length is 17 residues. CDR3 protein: CASSSLGGLLGTDTQYF. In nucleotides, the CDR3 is TGTGCCAGCAGCTCCCTTGGAGGGCTCCTCGGCACAGATACGCAGTATTTT.

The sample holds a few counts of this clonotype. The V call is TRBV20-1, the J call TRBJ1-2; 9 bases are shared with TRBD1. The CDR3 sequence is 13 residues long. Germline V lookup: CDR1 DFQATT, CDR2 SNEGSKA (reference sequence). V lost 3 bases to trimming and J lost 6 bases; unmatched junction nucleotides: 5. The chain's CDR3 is CSASPGQGHGYTF. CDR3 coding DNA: TGCAGTGCTAGCCCGGGACAGGGACATGGCTACACCTTC.

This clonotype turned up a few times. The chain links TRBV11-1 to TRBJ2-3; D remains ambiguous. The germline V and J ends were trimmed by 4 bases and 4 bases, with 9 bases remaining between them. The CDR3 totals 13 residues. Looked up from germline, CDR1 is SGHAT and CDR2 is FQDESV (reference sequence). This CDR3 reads CASSSGRPDTQYF. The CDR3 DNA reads TGTGCCAGCAGCTCGGGCCGGCCAGATACGCAGTATTTT.

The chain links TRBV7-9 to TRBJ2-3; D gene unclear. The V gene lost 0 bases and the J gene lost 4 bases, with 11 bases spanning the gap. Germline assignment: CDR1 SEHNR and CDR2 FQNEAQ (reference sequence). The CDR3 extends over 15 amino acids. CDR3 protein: CASSLAKVNADTQYF. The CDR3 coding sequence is TGTGCCAGCAGCTTAGCCAAGGTGAATGCAGATACGCAGTATTTT.

CDR3 residues: CASIEDRGYGYTF. The DNA for the CDR3 is TGTGCCAGCATCGAAGACAGGGGCTATGGCTACACCTTC. The chain uses TRBV6-5 and TRBJ1-2; 8 bases align to TRBD1. CDR3 size: 13 residues. CDR1 MNHEY and CDR2 SVGAGI come from the germline V gene. Trimming at V came to 7 bases and at J to 4 bases, leaving 5 bases not matched to a gene.

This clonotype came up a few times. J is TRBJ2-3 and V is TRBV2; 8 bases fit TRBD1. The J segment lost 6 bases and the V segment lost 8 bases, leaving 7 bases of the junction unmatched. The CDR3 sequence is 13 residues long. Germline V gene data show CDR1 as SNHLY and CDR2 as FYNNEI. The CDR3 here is CASARGRGDTQYF. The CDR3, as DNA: TGTGCCAGCGCCAGGGGGCGCGGGGATACGCAGTATTTT. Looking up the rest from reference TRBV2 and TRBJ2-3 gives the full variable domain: EPEVTQTPSHQVTQMGQEVILRCVPISNHLYFYWYRQILGQKVEFLVSFYNNEISEKSEIFDDQFSVERPDGSNFTLKIRSTKLEDSAMYFCASARGRGDTQYFGPGTRLTVL.

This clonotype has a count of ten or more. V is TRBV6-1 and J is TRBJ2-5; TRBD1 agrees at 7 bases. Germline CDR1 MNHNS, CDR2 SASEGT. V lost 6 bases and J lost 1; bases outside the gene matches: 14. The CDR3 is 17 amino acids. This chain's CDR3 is CASREPYETGIQETQYF. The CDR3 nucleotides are TGTGCCAGCAGAGAACCGTACGAGACAGGGATCCAAGAGACCCAGTACTTC.

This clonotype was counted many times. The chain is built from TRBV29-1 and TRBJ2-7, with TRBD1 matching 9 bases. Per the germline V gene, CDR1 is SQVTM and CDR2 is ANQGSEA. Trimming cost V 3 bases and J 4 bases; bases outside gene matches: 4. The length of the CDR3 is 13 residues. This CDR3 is CSVEGQGWYEQYF. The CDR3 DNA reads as TGCAGCGTTGAGGGACAGGGTTGGTACGAGCAGTACTTC.

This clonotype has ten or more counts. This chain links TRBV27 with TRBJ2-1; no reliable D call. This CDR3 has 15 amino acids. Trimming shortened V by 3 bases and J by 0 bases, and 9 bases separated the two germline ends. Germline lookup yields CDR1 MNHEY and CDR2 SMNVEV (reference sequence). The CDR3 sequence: CASSFTISSYNEQFF. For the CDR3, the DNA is TGTGCCAGCAGTTTTACCATAAGCTCCTACAATGAGCAGTTCTTC.

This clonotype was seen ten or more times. The DNA of the CDR3 is TGTGCCAGCAGCGTCAGACAGGGGCTCTCCGGGGAGCTGTTTTTT. Protein sequence: CASSVRQGLSGELFF. The rearrangement uses TRBV6-6 and TRBJ2-2; 8 nucleotides agree with TRBD1. This CDR3 comprises 15 residues. The junction had 9 bases not matched to a gene; V was cut back by 6 bases and J by 6 bases. The germline V gene has CDR1 MNHNY and CDR2 SVGAGI (reference sequence).

CDR3 amino acids: CASSLAVSRGRYEQYF. The CDR3 region has the DNA TGTGCCAGCAGCTTAGCGGTTAGCCGAGGGAGATACGAGCAGTACTTC. This chain joins TRBV7-9 and TRBJ2-7; tentative D call: TRBD2 (5 bases). Germline V gene lookup returns CDR1 SEHNR and CDR2 FQNEAQ (reference sequence). CDR3 length: 16 amino acids. The V end lost 0 bases, the J end lost 4 bases, and 16 bases lay between the germline ends.

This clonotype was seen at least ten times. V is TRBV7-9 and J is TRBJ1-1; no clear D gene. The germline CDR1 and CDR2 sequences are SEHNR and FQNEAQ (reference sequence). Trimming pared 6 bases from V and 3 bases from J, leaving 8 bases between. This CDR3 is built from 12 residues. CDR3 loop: CASSFGHTEAFF. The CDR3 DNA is TGTGCCAGCAGTTTTGGTCACACTGAAGCTTTCTTT.

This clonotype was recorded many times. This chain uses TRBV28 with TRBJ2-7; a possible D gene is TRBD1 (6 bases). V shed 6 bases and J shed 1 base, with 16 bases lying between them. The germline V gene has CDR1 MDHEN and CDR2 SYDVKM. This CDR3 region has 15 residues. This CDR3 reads CASSSPWDTSYEQYF. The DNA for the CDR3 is TGTGCCAGCAGCTCGCCCTGGGACACATCCTACGAGCAGTACTTC. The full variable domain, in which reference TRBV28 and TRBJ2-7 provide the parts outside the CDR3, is DVKVTQSSRYLVKRTGEKVFLECVQDMDHENMFWYRQDPGLGLRLIYFSYDVKMKEKGDIPEGYSVSREKKERFSLILESASTNQTSMYLCASSSPWDTSYEQYFGPGTRLTVT.

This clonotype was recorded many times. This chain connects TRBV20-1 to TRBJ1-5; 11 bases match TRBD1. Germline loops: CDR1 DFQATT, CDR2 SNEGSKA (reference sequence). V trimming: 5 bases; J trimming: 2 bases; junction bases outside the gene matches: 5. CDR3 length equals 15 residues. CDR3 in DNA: TGCAGTGCTCGCAGGACAGGGGGCGGCAATCAGCCCCAGCATTTT. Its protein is CSARRTGGGNQPQHF.

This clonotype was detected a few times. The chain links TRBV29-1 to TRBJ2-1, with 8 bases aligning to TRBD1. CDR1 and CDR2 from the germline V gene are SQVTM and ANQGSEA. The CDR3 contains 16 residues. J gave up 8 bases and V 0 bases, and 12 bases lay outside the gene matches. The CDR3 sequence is CSVEDYGDRGADEQFF. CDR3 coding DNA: TGCAGCGTTGAAGATTATGGAGACAGGGGAGCGGATGAGCAGTTCTTC.

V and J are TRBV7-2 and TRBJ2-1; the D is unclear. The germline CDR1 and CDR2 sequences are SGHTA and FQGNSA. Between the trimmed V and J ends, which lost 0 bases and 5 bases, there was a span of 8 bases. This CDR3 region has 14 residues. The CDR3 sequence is CASSLARQNNEQFF. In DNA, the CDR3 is TGTGCCAGCAGCTTAGCGAGGCAGAACAATGAGCAGTTCTTC. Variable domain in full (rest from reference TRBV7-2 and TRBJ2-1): GAGVSQSPSNKVTEKGKDVELRCDPISGHTALYWYRQSLGQGLEFLIYFQGNSAPDKSGLPSDRFSAERTGGSVSTLTIQRTQQEDSAVYLCASSLARQNNEQFFGPGTRLTVL.

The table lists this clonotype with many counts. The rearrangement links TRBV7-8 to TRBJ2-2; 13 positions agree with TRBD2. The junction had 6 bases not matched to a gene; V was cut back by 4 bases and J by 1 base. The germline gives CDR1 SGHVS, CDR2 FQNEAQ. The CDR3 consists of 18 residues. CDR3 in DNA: TGTGCCAGCAGCTCCCTCGGACTAGCGGGAGTGAACACCGGGGAGCTGTTTTTT. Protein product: CASSSLGLAGVNTGELFF.

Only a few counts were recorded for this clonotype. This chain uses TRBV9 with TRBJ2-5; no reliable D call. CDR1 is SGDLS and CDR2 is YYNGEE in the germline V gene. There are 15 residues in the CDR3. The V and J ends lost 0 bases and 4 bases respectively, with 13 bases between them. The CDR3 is CASSVAGQLLETQYF. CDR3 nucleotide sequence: TGTGCCAGCAGCGTAGCCGGGCAATTATTAGAGACCCAGTACTTC.